The 15 T cell receptor beta chains below all came from one sample that was sequenced in a study of beta chain features in type 1 diabetes. Investigators reverse transcribed all isolated RNA, so they sequenced expressed TCRB transcripts. Produced via immunoSEQ multiplex PCR; TCRdb's table is partial and in-frame only. This table holds hundreds of thousands of clones, 8% found once. Sequencing used central memory CD4+ T cells from blood. The receptors were gathered from a woman aged 18 to 35 in good health.

This clone was seen ten or more times. The chain joins TRBV7-2 to TRBJ1-2; no clear D. V was clipped by 11 bases and J by 5 bases, with 12 bases between them. CDR1 and CDR2 from the germline V gene are SGHTA and FQGNSA. The CDR3 runs 11 residues. In DNA form, the CDR3 reads TGTGCCGGCCGACGAGGGTATGGCTACACCTTC. This gives the protein CAGRRGYGYTF.

The chain has TRBV15 and TRBJ1-2, with unresolved D. V was trimmed by 0 bases and J by 1 base, leaving 6 bases between them. The CDR3 has 14 residues. Germline V gene lookup returns CDR1 LNHNV and CDR2 YYDKDF (reference sequence). The CDR3 DNA follows: TGTGCCACCAGCAGAGATCTTAATAACTATGGCTACACCTTC. Amino acid sequence: CATSRDLNNYGYTF.

This sequence joins TRBV7-8 and TRBJ1-2; 8 bases agree with TRBD1. The CDR3 covers 15 residues. The ends lost 1 base at V and 8 bases at J; junction bases unmatched: 9. From germline, CDR1 is SGHVS and CDR2 FQNEAQ. CDR3 nucleotides: TGTGCCAGCAGCTTAGACAGGGGGGCGGTCATCGGCTACACCTTC. Protein product: CASSLDRGAVIGYTF.

This clone was picked up many times. This chain connects TRBV28 to TRBJ2-1, with 7 bases identical to TRBD2. The CDR3 has 14 residues. Germline CDR1 reads MDHEN; CDR2 reads SYDVKM. V gave up 6 bases and J gave up 0 bases; unmatched junction bases: 2. The CDR3 is CASRGTNSYNEQFF. CDR3 bases: TGTGCCAGCAGGGGGACTAACTCCTACAATGAGCAGTTCTTC.

A few counts support this clone. This sample also contains other DNA sequences that code for the same CDR3. V and J are TRBV29-1 and TRBJ1-2; D is unclear. This CDR3 comprises 14 residues. Trimming removed 1 base at V and 2 bases at J, with 11 bases between. CDR1 and CDR2 from the germline V gene are SQVTM and ANQGSEA. DNA for the CDR3: TGCAGCGTTGAAGGCCGAGGGAGAAACTATGGCTACACCTTC. It codes for CSVEGRGRNYGYTF.

V is TRBV9 and J is TRBJ2-3; D not resolved. Trimming stripped 1 base from V and 6 bases from J, with 15 bases between. The CDR3 has 15 residues. In germline, CDR1 is SGDLS, CDR2 YYNGEE. Here the CDR3 reads CASSVSQVPPDTQYF. CDR3 DNA: TGTGCCAGCAGCGTATCTCAGGTTCCCCCCGATACGCAGTATTTT.

This chain connects TRBV19 to TRBJ2-2; D uncertain. Germline CDR1 and CDR2: LNHDA and SQIVND (reference sequence). This CDR3 contains 14 residues. V lost 5 bases and J 3 bases, leaving 10 bases between the germline ends. For the CDR3, the DNA is TGTGCCAGTAGTTGGGATCGGGACACCGGGGAGCTGTTTTTT. This encodes CASSWDRDTGELFF.

In this sample, this clone turned up once. J is TRBJ2-1 and V is TRBV4-2, with TRBD1 identical over 8 bases. Trimming cost V 2 bases and J 0 bases; bases outside gene matches: 0. Germline V gene data show CDR1 as LGHNA and CDR2 as YNFKEQ. The CDR3 is 15 residues long. CDR3 nucleotide sequence: TGTGCCAGCAGCCAACAGGGGGCCTCCTACAATGAGCAGTTCTTC. Its translation is CASSQQGASYNEQFF.

This clone was detected only a few times. This rearrangement joins TRBV15 to TRBJ2-7, with D possibly being TRBD2 (6 bases). From germline, CDR1 is LNHNV and CDR2 YYDKDF (reference sequence). Trimming cost V 5 bases and J 0 bases, with 11 bases left between them. The length of the CDR3 is 14 residues. CDR3 sequence (DNA): TGTGCCACCAGCCCCGGGAGACCCTCCTACGAGCAGTACTTC. Amino acid sequence: CATSPGRPSYEQYF.

This clone has ten or more counts. This sequence joins TRBV28 and TRBJ2-1; D is uncertain. The CDR3 totals 13 residues. CDR1 MDHEN and CDR2 SYDVKM come from the germline V gene. V was clipped by 3 bases and J by 12 bases, with 15 bases between them. The CDR3 reads CASSFPGPAVQFF. The CDR3 DNA is TGTGCCAGCAGTTTCCCCGGGCCAGCTGTGCAGTTCTTC.

This chain uses TRBV7-8 with TRBJ2-7, with a possible D match to TRBD2 (5 bases). This CDR3 has 15 amino acids. Looked up from germline, CDR1 is SGHVS and CDR2 is FQNEAQ. Trimming took off 5 bases at V and 4 bases at J, with 18 bases between the two ends. The CDR3 sequence: CASSQAGGALYEQYF. The CDR3 region has the DNA TGTGCCAGCAGCCAGGCAGGAGGAGCTTTGTACGAGCAGTACTTC.

This clone turned up a few times. The V call is TRBV29-1, the J call TRBJ2-5; a weak D match, TRBD1 (6 bases). Trimming took 5 bases from V and 4 from J, leaving 23 bases between them. Germline V gene lookup returns CDR1 SQVTM and CDR2 ANQGSEA. The CDR3 runs to 16 residues. CDR3 protein: CSVSGGWGPAGETQYF. The CDR3 nucleotides read TGCAGCGTTTCTGGGGGTTGGGGGCCGGCGGGAGAGACCCAGTACTTC.

The chain carries TRBV28 and TRBJ2-5; TRBD2 is a possible D gene (6 bases). Deletions cut 5 bases from V and 4 bases from J, with 29 bases between. The V gene's germline CDR1 is MDHEN and CDR2 SYDVKM. The CDR3 loop spans 19 amino acids. The CDR3 is CASSPVRGREVLRGETQYF. DNA of the CDR3: TGTGCCAGCAGTCCGGTTAGAGGCAGGGAGGTTCTCCGAGGAGAGACCCAGTACTTC. The full variable domain, its missing parts supplied by reference TRBV28 and TRBJ2-5, is DVKVTQSSRYLVKRTGEKVFLECVQDMDHENMFWYRQDPGLGLRLIYFSYDVKMKEKGDIPEGYSVSREKKERFSLILESASTNQTSMYLCASSPVRGREVLRGETQYFGPGTRLLVL.

V usage is TRBV4-2 and J usage is TRBJ2-1, with 11 bases identical to TRBD2. V shed 3 bases, J shed 3 bases, and the junction held 4 bases outside the gene matches. The CDR3 has 16 amino acids. Germline values: CDR1 LGHNA, CDR2 YNFKEQ. The CDR3 DNA follows: TGTGCCAGCAGCCAGACAACTAGCGGGAGCTACAATGAGCAGTTCTTC. Its translation is CASSQTTSGSYNEQFF.

This clone has just a few counts. The chain recombines TRBV4-2 with TRBJ2-7, with a possible D match to TRBD1 (6 bases). Germline V gene data show CDR1 as LGHNA and CDR2 as YNFKEQ. V was pared by 0 bases and J by 0 bases, with 15 bases between. The CDR3 length is 17 residues. CDR3 DNA: TGTGCCAGCAGCCAAGACCAACAGGGACCGAGCTCCTACGAGCAGTACTTC. Amino acid sequence: CASSQDQQGPSSYEQYF.